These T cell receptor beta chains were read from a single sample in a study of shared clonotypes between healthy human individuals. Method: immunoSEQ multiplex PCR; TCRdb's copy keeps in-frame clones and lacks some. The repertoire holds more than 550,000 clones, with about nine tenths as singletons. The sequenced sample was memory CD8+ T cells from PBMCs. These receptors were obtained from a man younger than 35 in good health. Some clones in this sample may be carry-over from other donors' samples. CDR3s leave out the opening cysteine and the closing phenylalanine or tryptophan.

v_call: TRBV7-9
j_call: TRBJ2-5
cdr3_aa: ASSRRADQETQY

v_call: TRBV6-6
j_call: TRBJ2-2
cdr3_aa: ASSYSRQGHTGELF

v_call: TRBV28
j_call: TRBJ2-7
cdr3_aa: ASSLSGISYEQY

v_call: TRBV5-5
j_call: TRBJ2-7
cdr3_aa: ASSLFKADYEQY

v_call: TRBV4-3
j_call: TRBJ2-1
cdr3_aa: ASSQDSGAVEQF

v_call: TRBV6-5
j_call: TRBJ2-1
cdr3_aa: ASSYSPDNEQF

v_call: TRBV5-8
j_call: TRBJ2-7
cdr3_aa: ASSFPYEQY

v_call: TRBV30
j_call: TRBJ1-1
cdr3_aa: AWDSRGTEAF

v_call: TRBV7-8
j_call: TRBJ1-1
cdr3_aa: ASISGQGIFGGAF

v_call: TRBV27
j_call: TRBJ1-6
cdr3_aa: ASGTGWNSPLH

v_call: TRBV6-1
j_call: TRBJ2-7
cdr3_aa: ASSEGPSTIGEQY

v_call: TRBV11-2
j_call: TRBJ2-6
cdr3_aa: ASSWEPPRSGANVLT

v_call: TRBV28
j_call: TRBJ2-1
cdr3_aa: ASEGGELI

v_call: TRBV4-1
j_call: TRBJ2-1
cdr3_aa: ASSLGQGGMWF

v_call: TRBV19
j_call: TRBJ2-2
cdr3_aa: ASSIEEWGGELF

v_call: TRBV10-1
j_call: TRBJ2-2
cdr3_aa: ASSEAGYGELF

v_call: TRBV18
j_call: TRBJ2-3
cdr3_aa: ASSPLERSTDTQY

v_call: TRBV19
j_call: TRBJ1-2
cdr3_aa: ASGRRTSNYGYT

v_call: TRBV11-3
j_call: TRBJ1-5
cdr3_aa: ASSTLDREKGQGQPQH

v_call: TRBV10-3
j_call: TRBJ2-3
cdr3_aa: AISAHPLDFPTDTQY

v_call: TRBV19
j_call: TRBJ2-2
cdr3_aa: ASSIDFEQGALTGELF

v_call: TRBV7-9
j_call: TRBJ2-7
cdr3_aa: ASSPIGQSTYEQY

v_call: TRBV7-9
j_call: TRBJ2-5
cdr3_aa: ASSQISGTRLETQY

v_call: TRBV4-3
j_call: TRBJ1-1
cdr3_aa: ASSQDTTRGHTEAF

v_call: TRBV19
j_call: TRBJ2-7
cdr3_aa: ASSSRGGEQY

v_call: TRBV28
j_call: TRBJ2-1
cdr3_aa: ASSSSRWEVSYNEQF

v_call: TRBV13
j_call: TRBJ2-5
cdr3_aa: ASSLGLLGPYQETQY

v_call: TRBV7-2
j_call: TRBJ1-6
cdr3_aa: ASSLTHPQGSPLH

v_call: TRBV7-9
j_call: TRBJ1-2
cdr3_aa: ASSRQGLYGYT

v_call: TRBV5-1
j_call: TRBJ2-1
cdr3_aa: ASSLTFRDRAYNEQF

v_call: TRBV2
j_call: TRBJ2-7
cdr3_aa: ASSVGQAISYEQY

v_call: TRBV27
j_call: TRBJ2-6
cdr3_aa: ASSFMDSASGANVLT

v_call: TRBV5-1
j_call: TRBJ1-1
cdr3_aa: ASSLDSLTEAF

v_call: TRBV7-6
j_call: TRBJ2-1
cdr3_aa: ASSYTGTLRIYNEQF

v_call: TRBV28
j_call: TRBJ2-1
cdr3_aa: AISPLSSYNEQF

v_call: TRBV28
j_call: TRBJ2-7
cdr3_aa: ASSLATDSYYEQY

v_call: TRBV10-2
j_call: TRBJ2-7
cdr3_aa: ASSRTSGNEQY

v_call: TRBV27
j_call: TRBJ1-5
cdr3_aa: ASSRGGNQPQH

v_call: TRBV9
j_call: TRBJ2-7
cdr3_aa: ASSVLGRSDEQY

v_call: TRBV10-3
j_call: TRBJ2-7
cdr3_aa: AISEWLSYEQY

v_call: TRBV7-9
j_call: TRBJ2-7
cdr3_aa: ASSLAGAYRTYEQY